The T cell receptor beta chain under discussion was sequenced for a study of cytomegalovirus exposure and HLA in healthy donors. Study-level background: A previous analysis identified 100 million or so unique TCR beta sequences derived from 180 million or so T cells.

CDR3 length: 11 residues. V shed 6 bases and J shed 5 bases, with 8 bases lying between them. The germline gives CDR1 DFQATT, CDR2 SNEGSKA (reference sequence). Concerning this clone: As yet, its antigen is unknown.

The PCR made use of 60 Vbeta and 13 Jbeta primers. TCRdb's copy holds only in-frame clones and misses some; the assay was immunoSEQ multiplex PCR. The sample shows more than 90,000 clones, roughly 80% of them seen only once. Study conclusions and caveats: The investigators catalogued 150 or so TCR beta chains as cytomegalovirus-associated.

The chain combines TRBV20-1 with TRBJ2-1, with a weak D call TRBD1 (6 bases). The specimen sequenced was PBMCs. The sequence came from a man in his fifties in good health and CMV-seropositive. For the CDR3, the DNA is TGCAGTGCCCAGGGGAACAATGAGCAGTTCTTC. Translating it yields CSAQGNNEQFF.